Each of the 32 T cell receptor beta chains below was sequenced from the same sample in a study of identical twins. TCRdb independently ran MiXCR on the 5' RACE reads; one entry per CDR3 protein. The sample lists under 400,000 distinct CDR3 sequences, 9% seen once, with roughly 8.9% in the top ten. Sequenced: naive T cells sorted from blood. The receptors derive from a woman between 45 and 60 years old in good health.

This clonotype appeared a few times. The chain uses TRBV12-3 or TRBV12-4 and TRBJ2-7; TRBD1 matches 7 bases. CDR3 length: 14 amino acids. Unmatched junction bases numbered 7, after V lost 2 bases and J lost 6 bases. The CDR3 DNA reads as TGTGCCAGCAGTTTATTACAGGGGTTGGGCGAGCAGTACTTC. It specifies CASSLLQGLGEQYF.

This clonotype was found a few times. The V and J genes are TRBV12-3 or TRBV12-4 and TRBJ2-3; 11 nucleotides match TRBD2. CDR3 length: 16 residues. V lost 3 bases, J lost 3 bases, and 5 bases stayed unmatched. The CDR3 coding sequence is TGTGCCAGCAGTTTGACTAGCGGGATGGGTACAGATACGCAGTATTTT. This sequence encodes CASSLTSGMGTDTQYF.

The CDR3 DNA reads as TGTGCCACCAGCAGGGAAAACGCCCCCCGGGTGGATCAATACAATGAGCAGTTCTTC. This codes for CATSRENAPRVDQYNEQFF. The rearrangement joins TRBV15 to TRBJ2-1; D uncertain. The CDR3 length is 19 residues. Between the trimmed V and J ends, which lost 3 bases and 4 bases, there was a span of 25 bases. The germline V gene encodes CDR1 LNHNV and CDR2 YYDKDF (reference sequence).

The J gene is TRBJ1-3, the V gene TRBV4-1, with D unclear. The CDR3 has 20 residues. From germline, CDR1 is MGHRA and CDR2 YSYEKL. Trimming took off 3 bases at V and 0 bases at J, with 24 bases between the two ends. The CDR3 sequence: CASSQVAVGMVSSSGNTIYF. DNA of the CDR3: TGCGCCAGCAGCCAGGTCGCGGTTGGGATGGTGTCCTCCTCTGGAAACACCATATATTTT.

This chain connects TRBV27 to TRBJ1-5; D is unclear. V lost 6 bases and J lost 5, with 11 bases in between. Germline lookup yields CDR1 MNHEY and CDR2 SMNVEV (reference sequence). CDR3 size: 13 residues. CDR3: CASSKNWDQPQHF. CDR3 in DNA: TGTGCCAGCAGCAAAAACTGGGATCAGCCCCAGCATTTT.

A few counts support this clonotype. The chain couples TRBV5-1 to TRBJ2-7; a possible D gene is TRBD2 (6 bases). Germline V gene data show CDR1 as SGHRS and CDR2 as YFSETQ. The V end lost 5 bases, the J end lost 6 bases, and 15 bases lay between the germline ends. This CDR3 comprises 13 residues. Here the CDR3 DNA reads TGCGCCAGCAGGCCCGACCTAGCGACCGAGCAGTACTTC. Encoded protein: CASRPDLATEQYF.

This clonotype was observed many times. The J gene is TRBJ1-3, the V gene TRBV6-1; no definite D call. The CDR3 totals 13 residues. Germline V gene lookup returns CDR1 MNHNS and CDR2 SASEGT. V lost 3 bases, J lost 4 bases, and 7 bases lay in between. DNA of the CDR3: TGTGCCAGCAGTGACGGATTCGGAAACACCATATATTTT. Translating gives CASSDGFGNTIYF.

In this sample, this clonotype turned up a few times. The chain couples TRBV5-1 to TRBJ2-2; unclear D gene. CDR3 size: 15 residues. The germline V and J ends were trimmed by 4 bases and 3 bases, with 13 bases remaining between them. Germline CDR1 reads SGHRS; CDR2 reads YFSETQ. The CDR3 loop reads CASSRAPADTGELFF. CDR3 DNA sequence: TGCGCCAGCAGCCGGGCCCCGGCGGACACCGGGGAGCTGTTTTTT.

This clonotype occurred a few times. The chain links TRBV20-1 to TRBJ1-1, with 7 bases fitting TRBD1. Germline V gives CDR1 DFQATT, CDR2 SNEGSKA (reference sequence). V lost 0 bases, J lost 4 bases, and 8 bases stayed unmatched. The CDR3 extends over 15 amino acids. CDR3 region: CSARDPQGVFTEAFF. CDR3 nucleotide sequence: TGCAGTGCTAGAGATCCCCAGGGGGTTTTCACTGAAGCTTTCTTT.

V and J are TRBV7-9 and TRBJ1-2; 7 bases are shared with TRBD1. Per the germline V gene, CDR1 is SEHNR and CDR2 is FQNEAQ (reference sequence). V trimming: 4 bases; J trimming: 7 bases; junction bases outside the gene matches: 6. There are 13 residues in the CDR3. CDR3 sequence reads: CASSSTQGTGYTF. The CDR3 region has the DNA TGTGCCAGCAGCTCCACACAGGGGACTGGCTACACCTTC.

This clonotype was counted only a few times. This chain links TRBV4-1 with TRBJ2-3; TRBD2 matches 11 bases. The CDR3 sequence is 17 residues long. The germline V gene has CDR1 MGHRA and CDR2 YSYEKL. Germline trimming cut 0 bases from V and 3 bases from J; bases unmatched to any gene: 5. The CDR3 bases are TGCGCCAGCAGCCAAGAAGACACTAGCGGGAGTACAGATACGCAGTATTTT. Translating gives CASSQEDTSGSTDTQYF.

This clonotype has just a few counts. This CDR3 reads CASSFKGEGYEQYF. CDR3 DNA: TGTGCCAGCAGTTTTAAAGGGGAGGGCTACGAGCAGTACTTC. The V gene is TRBV27, the J gene TRBJ2-7, with 7 bases aligning to TRBD2. CDR1 and CDR2 from the germline V gene are MNHEY and SMNVEV (reference sequence). The CDR3 sequence is 14 residues long. V dropped 3 bases and J dropped 3; count of bases not matched to a gene: 5.

The CDR3 loop is CASSRDREYEQYV. The CDR3 DNA reads TGTGCCAGCAGCAGGGACAGGGAATACGAGCAGTACGTC. This sequence joins TRBV2 and TRBJ2-7; 9 nucleotides align to TRBD1. Germline lookup yields CDR1 SNHLY and CDR2 FYNNEI. J was trimmed by 4 bases and V by 6 bases; bases with no gene match: 4. This CDR3 comprises 13 residues.

In this sample, this clonotype turned up many times. This sequence joins TRBV10-3 and TRBJ2-2; no clear D. Germline CDR1 is ENHRY and CDR2 is SYGVKD. The V gene lost 3 bases and the J gene lost 0 bases, with 5 bases spanning the gap. The length of the CDR3 is 14 residues. DNA for the CDR3: TGTGCCATCAGTGATGGGGCGAACACCGGGGAGCTGTTTTTT. Translated: CAISDGANTGELFF.

The chain recombines TRBV15 with TRBJ2-7, with D hard to call. The V end was cut by 4 bases, the J end by 5 bases, with 9 bases between. The CDR3 runs 12 residues. The germline CDR1 and CDR2 sequences are LNHNV and YYDKDF (reference sequence). CDR3 protein: CATSKVRNEQYF. CDR3 nucleotides: TGTGCCACCAGCAAAGTCCGTAACGAGCAGTACTTC.

This clonotype came up many times. The CDR3, as DNA: TGTGCCAGCAGTTTAAGGAATCCGAGCTCTGGAAACACCATATATTTT. It is translated as CASSLRNPSSGNTIYF. The V call is TRBV12-3 or TRBV12-4, the J call TRBJ1-3; D remains ambiguous. The CDR3 contains 16 residues. The V and J ends lost 2 bases and 0 bases respectively, with 11 bases between them.

Details on this clonotype: This CDR3 fails to terminate in the conserved phenylalanine or tryptophan, so it likely reflects a read error. This chain joins TRBV20-1 and TRBJ2-5, with D hard to call. Trimming cost V 6 bases and J 1 base, with 15 bases left between them. Germline V gene data show CDR1 as DFQATT and CDR2 as SNEGSKA (reference sequence). The CDR3 is 14 amino acids. CDR3 region: CSAPWPASQETQYY. The CDR3 DNA reads TGCAGTGCCCCCTGGCCAGCATCCCAAGAGACCCAGTACTAC.

This clonotype turned up a few times. The chain recombines TRBV28 with TRBJ2-7; the match to TRBD2 covers 9 bases. CDR1 is MDHEN, CDR2 SYDVKM, per germline. The CDR3 has 14 amino acids. Losses at the gene ends were 7 bases for V and 3 bases for J; bases not matched to a gene: 7. The CDR3 region is CASKFAGGYYEQYF. In DNA, the CDR3 is TGTGCCAGCAAGTTCGCGGGAGGGTACTACGAGCAGTACTTC. The entire variable domain, with the rest obtained from reference TRBV28 and TRBJ2-7, is as follows: DVKVTQSSRYLVKRTGEKVFLECVQDMDHENMFWYRQDPGLGLRLIYFSYDVKMKEKGDIPEGYSVSREKKERFSLILESASTNQTSMYLCASKFAGGYYEQYFGPGTRLTVT.

This clonotype was seen only a few times. The CDR3 DNA reads TGCAGTGCTAGAGGACTAGCGGTCTACAATGAGCAGTTCTTC. Its translation: CSARGLAVYNEQFF. The chain is built from TRBV20-1 and TRBJ2-1, with 9 bases aligning to TRBD2. CDR3 length: 14 residues. CDR1 DFQATT and CDR2 SNEGSKA come from the germline V gene (reference sequence). The V segment lost 1 base and the J segment 3 bases; nucleotides outside the gene matches: 1.

The gene calls are TRBV6-1 and TRBJ2-1; D is perhaps TRBD1 (6 bases). The V gene lost 2 bases and the J gene lost 2 bases, with 13 bases spanning the gap. Per the germline V gene, CDR1 is MNHNS and CDR2 is SASEGT. The CDR3 runs 16 residues. The CDR3 region has the DNA TGTGCCAGCAGTGAATTCGAGGGGGTCCCCTACAATGAGCAGTTCTTC. Encoded protein: CASSEFEGVPYNEQFF.

This clonotype was observed a few times. This rearrangement joins TRBV11-3 to TRBJ2-1; D gene unclear. The ends were cut back, 6 bases at V and 7 bases at J, with 10 bases in the middle. CDR1 and CDR2 from the germline V gene are SGHNT and YENEEA. The CDR3 contains 12 residues. For the CDR3, the DNA is TGTGCCAGCAGAGTAACGGCGAATGAGCAGTTCTTC. The encoded protein is CASRVTANEQFF.

V is TRBV20-1 and J is TRBJ2-7, with TRBD2 as a possible D gene (6 bases). V lost 5 bases, J lost 2 bases, and 13 bases lay in between. Germline loops: CDR1 DFQATT, CDR2 SNEGSKA (reference sequence). The CDR3 is 13 amino acids. DNA for the CDR3: TGCAGTGCTGAGGGGACTGGTACCTACGAGCAGTACGTC. As protein: CSAEGTGTYEQYV.

This clonotype was seen many times. V is TRBV29-1 and J is TRBJ1-1; D is perhaps TRBD1 (5 bases). Deletions cut 4 bases from V and 4 bases from J, with 10 bases between. The CDR3 consists of 12 residues. Germline V gene data show CDR1 as SQVTM and CDR2 as ANQGSEA. This chain's CDR3 is CSVGGATTEAFF. The DNA for the CDR3 is TGCAGCGTTGGAGGGGCAACCACTGAAGCTTTCTTT.

The chain carries TRBV13 and TRBJ2-7, with TRBD2 matching 7 bases. The CDR3 runs 15 residues. Germline assignment: CDR1 PRHDT and CDR2 FYEKMQ (reference sequence). The ends lost 7 bases at V and 4 bases at J; junction bases unmatched: 13. DNA of the CDR3: TGTGCCAGCACCCAAATGGGGGGGGAACCTTACGAGCAGTACTTC. As protein: CASTQMGGEPYEQYF.

This clonotype has ten or more counts. The CDR3 DNA reads as TGTGCCAGCAGCCTTAGGGGATCAAGCTCCTACAATGAGCAGTTCTTC. Amino acids: CASSLRGSSSYNEQFF. The V call is TRBV3-1, the J call TRBJ2-1; a possible D gene is TRBD1 (5 bases). The CDR3 is 16 amino acids. V was clipped by 4 bases and J by 0 bases, with 13 bases between them. The germline V gene encodes CDR1 LGHDT and CDR2 YNNKEL (reference sequence).

The table lists this clonotype with a few counts. This chain connects TRBV6-2 or TRBV6-3 to TRBJ2-1, with D hard to call. V was clipped by 1 base and J by 7 bases, with 5 bases between them. The CDR3 contains 12 residues. CDR1 and CDR2 (germline): MNHEY, SVGEGT. The CDR3 coding sequence is TGTGCCAGCAGTTACTGGCGGAATGAGCAGTTCTTC. Translating it yields CASSYWRNEQFF.

This clonotype has only a few counts. The chain carries TRBV20-1 and TRBJ2-1; D may be TRBD2 (5 bases). This CDR3 region has 13 residues. Germline CDR1 is DFQATT and CDR2 is SNEGSKA (reference sequence). V was trimmed by 5 bases and J by 9 bases, leaving 17 bases between them. CDR3 nucleotide sequence: TGCAGTGCTGGTACTAGATCCCGGGGTGAGCAGTTCTTC. Translation: CSAGTRSRGEQFF.

The chain employs TRBV20-1 and TRBJ2-4, with a weak D call TRBD2 (5 bases). Germline V gives CDR1 DFQATT, CDR2 SNEGSKA (reference sequence). Deletions cut 5 bases from V and 6 bases from J, with 5 bases between. There are 10 residues in the CDR3. For the CDR3, the DNA is TGCAGTGCTGGAGGAAACATTCAGTACTTC. It translates to CSAGGNIQYF.

The gene calls are TRBV18 and TRBJ1-4; D perhaps matches TRBD1 (6 bases). The germline CDR1 and CDR2 sequences are KGHSH and LQKENI. The CDR3 runs to 18 residues. With 2 bases removed from V and 5 bases from J, the gap between germline ends came to 21 bases. As DNA, the CDR3 is TGTGCCAGCTCACCAGAAGCAGGGGAGGGGAATTTAAATGAAAAACTGTTTTTT. It codes for CASSPEAGEGNLNEKLFF.

This clonotype was seen a few times. The chain couples TRBV5-1 to TRBJ2-1; possibly TRBD1 for D (7 bases). Trimming cost V 1 base and J 9 bases, with 17 bases left between them. The CDR3 runs to 15 residues. From germline, CDR1 is SGHRS and CDR2 YFSETQ. CDR3 in DNA: TGCGCCAGCAGCTTGTTTTACCCCCAGGGGGGTGAGCAGTTCTTC. Its translation: CASSLFYPQGGEQFF. Combining the CDR3 with reference TRBV5-1 and TRBJ2-1 gives the whole variable domain KAGVTQTPRYLIKTRGQQVTLSCSPISGHRSVSWYQQTPGQGLQFLFEYFSETQRNKGNFPGRFSGRQFSNSRSEMNVSTLELGDSALYLCASSLFYPQGGEQFFGPGTRLTVL.

The chain recombines TRBV12-3 or TRBV12-4 with TRBJ2-3; possible D gene TRBD2, 5 bases. The V end was cut by 5 bases, the J end by 5 bases, with 11 bases between. This CDR3 spans 13 amino acids. The CDR3 sequence: CASSPGRGDTQYF. The CDR3 DNA reads TGTGCCAGCAGTCCAGGCCGGGGAGATACGCAGTATTTT.

This clonotype has at least ten counts. The chain recombines TRBV15 with TRBJ2-1; 13 bases fit TRBD2. Germline lookup yields CDR1 LNHNV and CDR2 YYDKDF (reference sequence). The J segment lost 4 bases and the V segment lost 3 bases, leaving 3 bases of the junction unmatched. There are 16 residues in the CDR3. The CDR3 loop is CATSSGTSGIYNEQFF. CDR3 nucleotides: TGTGCCACCAGCAGTGGGACTAGCGGGATATACAATGAGCAGTTCTTC.